This note documents a single T cell receptor beta chain sequence. What it binds is unknown. The data derive from a study of cytomegalovirus exposure and HLA in healthy donors. Study-level findings and limits: The study assumed roughly uniform donor sequencing depth for presence/absence analyses. Rare TCR sequences dominated, though some public TCRs recurred in many donors. CMV serostatus was the sole immune exposure information available. Testing in vitro showed a few CMV-associated chains specific for CMV antigens.

CDR1 SGHVS and CDR2 FNYEAQ come from the germline V gene. CDR3 size: 13 residues. Trimming removed 1 base from V and 3 bases from J, with 7 bases in between. Primers: 60 Vbeta forward and 13 Jbeta reverse. Sequenced by immunoSEQ multiplex PCR; TCRdb stores in-frame clones only, minus some. The sample carries about 91,000 clones, approximately 90% recorded once. Sequencing was performed on PBMCs. The chain carries TRBV7-6 and TRBJ2-7, with D uncertain. The sequence was collected from a young man in good health and CMV-seronegative. The CDR3 DNA is TGTGCCAGCAGCTTAGTTTCCAGCTACGAGCAGTACTTC. Its protein is CASSLVSSYEQYF.